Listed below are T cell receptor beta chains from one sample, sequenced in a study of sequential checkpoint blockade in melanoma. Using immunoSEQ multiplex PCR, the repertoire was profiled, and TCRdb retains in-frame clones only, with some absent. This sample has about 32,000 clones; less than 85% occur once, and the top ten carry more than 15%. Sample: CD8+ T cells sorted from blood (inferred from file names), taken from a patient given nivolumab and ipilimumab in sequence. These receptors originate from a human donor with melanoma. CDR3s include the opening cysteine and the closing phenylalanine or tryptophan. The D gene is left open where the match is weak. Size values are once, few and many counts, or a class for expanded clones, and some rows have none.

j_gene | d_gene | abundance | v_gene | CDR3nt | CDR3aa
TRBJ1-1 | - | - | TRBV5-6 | TGTGCCAGCAGCTGGGGGCTAAACACTGAAGCTTTCTTT | CASSWGLNTEAFF
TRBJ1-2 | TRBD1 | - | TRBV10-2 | TGCGCCAGCAGCAGGACAGGGGCGTCTGGCTACACCTTC | CASSRTGASGYTF
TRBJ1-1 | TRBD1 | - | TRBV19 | TGTGCCAGTAGGGGACAGGGGGTGAACACTGAAGCTTTCTTT | CASRGQGVNTEAFF
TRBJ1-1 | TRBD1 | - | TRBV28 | TGTGCCAGCAGTTTGAACAGGGGGAACACTGAAGCTTTCTTT | CASSLNRGNTEAFF
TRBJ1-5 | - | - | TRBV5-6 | TGTGCCAGCAGCCATGGGAACTGGGAGGTGGAACGCAATCAGCCCCAGCATTTT | CASSHGNWEVERNQPQHF
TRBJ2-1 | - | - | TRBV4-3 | TGCGCCAGCAGCCAAAGAGTCGAAAGGGGCAATGAGCAGTTCTTC | CASSQRVERGNEQFF
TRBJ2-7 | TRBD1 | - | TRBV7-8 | TGTGCCAGCAGCTCTGACAGGGGCTACGAGCAGTACTTC | CASSSDRGYEQYF
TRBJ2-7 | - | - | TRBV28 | TGTGCCAGCAGTTTTCACGGGGGTTACTACGAGCAGTACTTC | CASSFHGGYYEQYF
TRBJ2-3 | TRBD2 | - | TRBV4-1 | TGCGCCAGCAGCCAAGAGGCAGGGAGGGCAGATACGCAGTATTTT | CASSQEAGRADTQYF
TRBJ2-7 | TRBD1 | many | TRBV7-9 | TGTGCCAGCAGCTTAACAGGGGATAGCGAGCAGTACTTC | CASSLTGDSEQYF
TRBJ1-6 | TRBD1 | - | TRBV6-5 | TGTGCCAGCAGTTACGGCACAGGGGCGGGGTCACCCCTCCACTTT | CASSYGTGAGSPLHF
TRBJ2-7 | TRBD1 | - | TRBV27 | TGTGCCAGCAGTTTAACACCGGACAGGGTCGACGAGCAGTACTTC | CASSLTPDRVDEQYF
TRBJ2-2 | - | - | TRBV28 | TGTGCCAGCAGCCCACAGAGCTACACCGGGGAGCTGTTTTTT | CASSPQSYTGELFF
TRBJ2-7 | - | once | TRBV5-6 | TGTGCCAGCAGCTCCGAAGGACAGCCTCAGTATTACGAGCAGTACTTC | CASSSEGQPQYYEQYF
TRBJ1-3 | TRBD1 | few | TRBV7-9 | TGTGCCAGCAGCTTCGTCGGGACAGGGGGAAACACCATATATTTT | CASSFVGTGGNTIYF